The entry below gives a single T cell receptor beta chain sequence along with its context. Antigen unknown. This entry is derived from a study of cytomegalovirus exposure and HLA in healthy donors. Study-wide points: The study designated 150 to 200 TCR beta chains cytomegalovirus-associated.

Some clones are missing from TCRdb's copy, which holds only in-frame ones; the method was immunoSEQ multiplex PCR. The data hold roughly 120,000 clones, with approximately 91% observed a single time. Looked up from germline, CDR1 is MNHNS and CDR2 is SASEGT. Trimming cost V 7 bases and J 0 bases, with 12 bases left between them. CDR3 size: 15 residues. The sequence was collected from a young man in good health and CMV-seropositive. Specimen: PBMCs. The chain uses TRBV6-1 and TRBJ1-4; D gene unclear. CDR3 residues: CASIGLGATNEKLFF. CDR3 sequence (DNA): TGTGCCAGCATCGGGCTCGGGGCAACTAATGAAAAACTGTTTTTT.